This section outlines one T cell receptor beta chain sequence together with its context. This CDR3 region has 12 residues. Germline CDR1 is MNHNS and CDR2 is SASEGT. Trimming removed 1 base from V and 7 bases from J, with 7 bases in between. The donors formed part of the 120-subject validation cohort, distinct from the roughly 640-subject first cohort. The source of the sample is a study of cytomegalovirus exposure and HLA in healthy donors. The protocol was immunoSEQ multiplex PCR, while the TCRdb copy is restricted to in-frame clones and leaves out a portion. The table includes 180,000 or so clones, about nine tenths detected once.

The chain uses TRBV6-1 and TRBJ2-5, with no clear D. This receptor was obtained from a man aged 30-40 years in good health and CMV-seropositive. Sample: PBMCs. The CDR3 sequence: CASSEGLGTQYF. The CDR3 DNA sequence: TGTGCCAGCAGTGAAGGTTTGGGGACCCAGTACTTC.